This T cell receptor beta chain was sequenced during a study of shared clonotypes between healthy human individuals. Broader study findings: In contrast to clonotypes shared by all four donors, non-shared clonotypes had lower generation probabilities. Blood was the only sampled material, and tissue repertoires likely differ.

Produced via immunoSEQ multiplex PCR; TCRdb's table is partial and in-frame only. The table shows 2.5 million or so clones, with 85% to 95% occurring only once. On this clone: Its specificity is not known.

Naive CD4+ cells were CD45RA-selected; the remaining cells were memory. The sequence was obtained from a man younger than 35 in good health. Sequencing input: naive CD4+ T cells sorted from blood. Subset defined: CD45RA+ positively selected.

The CDR3 nucleotides read TGTGCCAGCCGCCTAGACAGGGGGCTGAATGAGCAGTTCTTC. This gives the protein CASRLDRGLNEQFF. The V call is TRBV7-2, the J call TRBJ2-1, with TRBD1 identical over 10 bases. Trimming cost V 8 bases and J 7 bases; bases outside gene matches: 8. The CDR3 runs to 14 residues. The germline V gene has CDR1 SGHTA and CDR2 FQGNSA.